The clone carrying this T cell receptor beta chain was picked up one time. Assay used: immunoSEQ multiplex PCR; TCRdb lists only in-frame clones, some missing. The repertoire holds some 37,000 clones, about 88% seen once, with roughly 4% in the top ten. This specimen belongs to a study of OX40 agonist ivuxolimab in advanced cancers. Across the study: At 0.01 to 10 mg/kg, ivuxolimab was administered intravenously to patients every 2 weeks.

The CDR3 is 13 residues long. V was trimmed by 2 bases and J by 6 bases, leaving 8 bases between them. Germline CDR1 is SGHDT and CDR2 is YYEEEE. The source of this sequence is an adult with an advanced solid tumor such as melanoma, head and neck, liver or kidney cancer. V usage is TRBV5-6 and J usage is TRBJ2-2; D uncertain. The starting material was CD4+ or CD8+ T cells sorted from blood, obtained in a trial of the OX40 agonist ivuxolimab. The CDR3 DNA sequence: TGTGCCAGCAGCTTTAGGAGTTCCGGGGAGCTGTTTTTT. It yields the protein CASSFRSSGELFF.